The 21 T cell receptor beta chains below come from one sample, sequenced in a study of blood T cells in healthy people across ages. PCR was performed a second time for roughly 7 to 12 cycles using a sample-barcoded 5' primer and a J-beta primer mix. TCRdb ran MiXCR on the 5' RACE reads and lists one entry per CDR3 protein. The repertoire holds around 1,800,000 distinct CDR3 sequences, approximately 39% seen once, with 20% to 25% in the top ten. The sequencing input was blood. Every receptor here comes from a human donor in good health.

The chain carries TRBV6-1 and TRBJ1-5; TRBD1 matches at 8 bases. Germline V gene data show CDR1 as MNHNS and CDR2 as SASEGT. The junction had 8 bases not matched to a gene; V was cut back by 1 base and J by 9 bases. This CDR3 has 15 residues. The CDR3 is CASSEVGTGHLPQHF. CDR3 in DNA: TGTGCCAGCAGTGAAGTAGGGACAGGTCATCTGCCCCAGCATTTT.

This chain uses TRBV20-1 with TRBJ2-1, with 9 bases aligning to TRBD2. This CDR3 comprises 15 residues. CDR1 DFQATT and CDR2 SNEGSKA come from the germline V gene (reference sequence). V dropped 6 bases and J dropped 13; count of bases not matched to a gene: 19. CDR3 residues: CSAPPPSGVQETQFF. The CDR3 coding sequence is TGCAGTGCCCCGCCGCCTAGCGGGGTACAAGAGACCCAGTTCTTC.

This clonotype turned up a few times. The chain has TRBV20-1 and TRBJ2-4; D possibly corresponds to TRBD2 (7 bases). V gave up 6 bases and J gave up 10 bases, with 28 bases separating them. Germline V gene lookup returns CDR1 DFQATT and CDR2 SNEGSKA (reference sequence). CDR3 length: 16 residues. CDR3 DNA: TGCAGTGCCAACCCTCCAGGGGTTTGGGGGGGATCTATTCAGTACTTC. Amino acids: CSANPPGVWGGSIQYF.

This clonotype was seen only a few times. The chain has TRBV6-6 and TRBJ1-4, with D tentatively TRBD1 (5 bases). Trimming shortened V by 6 bases and J by 8 bases, and 16 bases separated the two germline ends. There are 14 residues in the CDR3. The germline V gene has CDR1 MNHNY and CDR2 SVGAGI (reference sequence). The CDR3 loop reads CASSRGVSGEKLFF. CDR3 nucleotides: TGTGCCAGCAGCCGGGGGGTTTCTGGCGAAAAACTGTTTTTT.

About this clonotype itself: One end of the junction does not line up with germline, which may come from a read error. The CDR3 coding sequence is TGCGCCAGCAGTGAAGGGGTTGGCTACGAGCAGTACTTC. Translated: CASSEGVGYEQYF. The V gene is TRBV25-1, the J gene TRBJ2-7, with D perhaps TRBD1 (5 bases). The CDR3 is made up of 13 amino acids. Germline values: CDR1 MGHDK, CDR2 SYGVNS.

This clonotype has a handful of counts. J is TRBJ1-2 and V is TRBV10-3; D perhaps matches TRBD1 (6 bases). Germline assignment: CDR1 ENHRY and CDR2 SYGVKD. Trimming stripped 3 bases from V and 4 bases from J, with 9 bases between. The CDR3 has 13 residues. Here the CDR3 reads CAISDGRGYGYTF. The CDR3 DNA reads as TGTGCCATCAGTGATGGCAGGGGCTATGGCTACACCTTC.

The chain combines TRBV7-2 with TRBJ1-2; 7 bases align to TRBD1. The ends lost 4 bases at V and 8 bases at J; junction bases unmatched: 19. The CDR3 covers 17 residues. Germline loops: CDR1 SGHTA, CDR2 FQGNSA. The CDR3 spells CASSSGGTDPLTGGYTF. For the CDR3, the DNA is TGTGCCAGCAGCTCAGGGGGGACAGACCCCTTAACTGGGGGCTACACCTTC.

The chain recombines TRBV6-4 with TRBJ2-5; D perhaps matches TRBD2 (7 bases). The CDR3 consists of 14 residues. CDR1 and CDR2 (germline): MRHNA, SNTAGT. With 6 bases removed from V and 3 bases from J, the gap between germline ends came to 14 bases. The CDR3 loop is CASRRGGAEETQYF. In DNA, the CDR3 is TGTGCCAGCAGGAGGGGGGGGGCCGAAGAGACCCAGTACTTC.

The V call is TRBV28, the J call TRBJ1-4, with TRBD1 matching 9 bases. CDR1 and CDR2 from the germline V gene are MDHEN and SYDVKM. The CDR3 has 15 amino acids. The V segment lost 8 bases and the J segment 4 bases; nucleotides outside the gene matches: 8. The CDR3 is CASGTGGVGNEKLFF. The CDR3 bases are TGTGCCAGCGGCACAGGGGGCGTGGGTAATGAAAAACTGTTTTTT.

The CDR3 reads CASSYLTGGDIPFLRTEAFF. CDR3 coding DNA: TGTGCCAGCAGCTACCTGACGGGGGGTGATATTCCCTTTCTGAGGACTGAAGCTTTCTTT. The chain has TRBV11-2 and TRBJ1-1, with a weak D call TRBD1 (5 bases). Germline V gives CDR1 SGHAT, CDR2 FQNNGV. With 4 bases removed from V and 5 bases from J, the gap between germline ends came to 32 bases. The CDR3 sequence is 20 residues long.

This chain links TRBV19 with TRBJ1-5; D not certain. Trimming took 6 bases from V and 5 from J, leaving 17 bases between them. Germline V CDR1 and CDR2: LNHDA, SQIVND (reference sequence). This CDR3 spans 15 amino acids. The CDR3 nucleotides are TGTGCCAGTAGCCCCGATTTTTCCCACTATCAGCCCCAGCATTTT. Translated, it gives CASSPDFSHYQPQHF.

This clonotype was recorded a few times. The J gene is TRBJ2-7, the V gene TRBV12-3 or TRBV12-4, with D perhaps TRBD1 (5 bases). V dropped 3 bases and J dropped 6 bases, with 15 bases sitting between them. This CDR3 contains 14 residues. DNA of the CDR3: TGTGCCAGCAGTTTGGATACAGGATCCGGCGAGCAGTACTTC. Protein sequence: CASSLDTGSGEQYF.

The CDR3 coding sequence is TGTGCCAGCAGCTTAATCATCTCTAGCGGGGGGGCAACAGATACGCAGTATTTT. As protein: CASSLIISSGGATDTQYF. The chain recombines TRBV11-2 with TRBJ2-3; the match to TRBD2 covers 12 bases. The CDR3 contains 18 residues. V shed 2 bases and J 3 bases; nucleotides not matched to a gene: 9. CDR1 is SGHAT, CDR2 FQNNGV, per germline.

The V and J genes are TRBV4-3 and TRBJ2-1, with D maybe TRBD2 (6 bases). The CDR3 length is 15 residues. Trimming took 0 bases from V and 7 from J, leaving 13 bases between them. Germline V lookup: CDR1 LGHNA, CDR2 YSLEER. CDR3 loop: CASSQDLLAWNEQFF. The CDR3 coding sequence is TGCGCCAGCAGCCAAGATCTACTAGCATGGAATGAGCAGTTCTTC.

This chain connects TRBV24-1 to TRBJ2-1; the match to TRBD2 covers 9 bases. This CDR3 comprises 16 residues. Trimming took 2 bases from V and 3 from J; bases not matched to a gene: 4. Looked up from germline, CDR1 is KGHDR and CDR2 is SFDVKD. CDR3 loop: CATSDWASGDYNEQFF. For the CDR3, the DNA is TGTGCCACCAGTGATTGGGCTAGCGGGGACTACAATGAGCAGTTCTTC.

This clonotype was found a few times. The chain employs TRBV15 and TRBJ2-1; 9 positions agree with TRBD1. V gave up 0 bases and J gave up 9 bases; unmatched junction bases: 24. Germline V gives CDR1 LNHNV, CDR2 YYDKDF (reference sequence). CDR3 length: 21 amino acids. Written as DNA, the CDR3 is TGTGCCACCAGCAGAGATCTGGATGCAGAGATGTCCGGGACAGGGATTTCTGAGCAGTTCTTC. This codes for CATSRDLDAEMSGTGISEQFF.

The V gene is TRBV7-2, the J gene TRBJ2-3; TRBD2 matches 8 bases. Germline CDR1 reads SGHTA; CDR2 reads FQGNSA. This CDR3 comprises 15 residues. The J segment lost 2 bases and the V segment lost 5 bases, leaving 6 bases of the junction unmatched. This chain's CDR3 is CASSPTGLDTDTQYF. In nucleotides, the CDR3 is TGTGCCAGCAGCCCAACGGGACTAGACACAGATACGCAGTATTTT.

The table lists this clonotype with a few counts. The rearrangement links TRBV9 to TRBJ2-1; 11 nucleotides align to TRBD2. V lost 3 bases and J lost 5; bases outside the gene matches: 4. This CDR3 has 15 amino acids. Germline V gene sequence: CDR1 SGDLS, CDR2 YYNGEE. CDR3 DNA sequence: TGTGCCAGCAGCGATCTAGCGGGGGGAGACAATGAGCAGTTCTTC. Residues: CASSDLAGGDNEQFF.

Only a few counts were recorded for this clonotype. The chain joins TRBV4-2 to TRBJ2-3, with 13 positions matching TRBD2. The trim removed 4 bases at V and 4 bases at J, leaving 20 bases unmatched. CDR1 is LGHNA, CDR2 YNFKEQ, per germline. The CDR3 runs 21 residues. CDR3 in amino acids: CASSRVIRTSGGGLPADTQYF. The DNA of the CDR3 is TGTGCCAGCAGCCGAGTGATCAGGACTAGCGGGGGCGGATTACCAGCAGATACGCAGTATTTT.

This clonotype has a handful of counts. The chain links TRBV7-2 to TRBJ2-1, with D possibly TRBD1 on 6 matching bases. The CDR3 is 14 amino acids. V dropped 0 bases and J dropped 9 bases, with 12 bases sitting between them. Germline CDR1 is SGHTA and CDR2 is FQGNSA. For the CDR3, the DNA is TGTGCCAGCAGCTTAGCGAACACAGGGCCTGAGCAGTTCTTC. The encoded protein is CASSLANTGPEQFF.

The chain recombines TRBV27 with TRBJ2-7, with 12 bases fitting TRBD1. CDR1 and CDR2 (germline): MNHEY, SMNVEV (reference sequence). This CDR3 contains 18 residues. Unmatched junction bases numbered 14, after V lost 4 bases and J lost 4 bases. CDR3 loop: CASSSPLTGTGGVYEQYF. As DNA, the CDR3 is TGTGCCAGCAGTTCTCCTCTAACCGGGACAGGGGGCGTGTACGAGCAGTACTTC.